This T cell receptor (beta chain) was recorded in a study of blood T cell repertoires in COVID-19. Study at large: Sources were T cells, B-cell-depleted T cells, or PBMCs; the material itself was cDNA or gDNA.

This clone occurred once. Authors' processing steps: Amplified reference gene primers provided the basis for estimating nucleated cell counts. The table came from immunoSEQ multiplex PCR; TCRdb's copy has only in-frame clones and leaves some out. Clonal size and the V and J genes are those of that table, whereas D and trimming came from the DNA. The table lists around 200,000 clones, nearly 90% of them singletons, with 0.5% to 0.75% in the top ten. Sequencing was carried out using peripheral blood. The receptor's source is a man aged 50-59 years with acute or convalescent COVID-19.

The CDR3 region is CASSWGGGTYNEQFF. The CDR3 nucleotides read TGCGCCAGCAGCTGGGGGGGCGGCACCTACAATGAGCAGTTCTTC. J is TRBJ2-1 and V is TRBV5-1; D possibly corresponds to TRBD2 (7 bases). The CDR3 spans 15 residues. Germline values: CDR1 SGHRS, CDR2 YFSETQ. Trimming stripped 3 bases from V and 2 bases from J, with 12 bases between. The whole variable domain, remainder taken from reference TRBV5-1 and TRBJ2-1, is KAGVTQTPRYLIKTRGQQVTLSCSPISGHRSVSWYQQTPGQGLQFLFEYFSETQRNKGNFPGRFSGRQFSNSRSEMNVSTLELGDSALYLCASSWGGGTYNEQFFGPGTRLTVL.